This record looks at one T cell receptor beta chain sequence and its context. From germline, CDR1 is SGHNT and CDR2 YENEEA. This CDR3 comprises 15 residues. The entry originates in a study of monozygotic twins with inflammatory bowel disease. One entry per CDR3 protein, without DNA, is what TCRdb gives after re-calling the 5' RACE reads. The sample's table shows approximately 400,000 distinct CDR3 sequences. The chain recombines TRBV11-3 with TRBJ2-2; TCRdb returns TRBD2, unconfirmable since there is no DNA. The specimen sequenced was blood. This sequence was found in a human donor with ulcerative colitis or Crohn's disease, or a healthy co-twin of an affected twin (not recorded which). The chain's CDR3 is CASSRRLAGTGELFF.